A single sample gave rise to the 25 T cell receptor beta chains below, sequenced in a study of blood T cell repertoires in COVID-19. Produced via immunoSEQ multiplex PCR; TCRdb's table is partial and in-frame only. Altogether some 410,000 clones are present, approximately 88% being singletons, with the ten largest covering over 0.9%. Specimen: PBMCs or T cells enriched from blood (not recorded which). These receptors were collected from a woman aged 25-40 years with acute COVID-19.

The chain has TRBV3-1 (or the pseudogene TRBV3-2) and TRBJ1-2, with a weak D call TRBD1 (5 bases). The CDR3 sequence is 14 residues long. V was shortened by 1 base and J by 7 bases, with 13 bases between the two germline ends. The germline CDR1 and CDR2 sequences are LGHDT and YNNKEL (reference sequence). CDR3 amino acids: CASSQGHRGFGYTF. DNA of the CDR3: TGTGCCAGCAGCCAAGGGCACCGGGGGTTTGGCTACACCTTC.

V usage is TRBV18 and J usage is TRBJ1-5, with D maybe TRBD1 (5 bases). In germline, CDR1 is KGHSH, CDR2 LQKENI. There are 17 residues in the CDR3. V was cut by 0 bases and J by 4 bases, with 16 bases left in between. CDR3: CASSPPDSLGRNQPQHF. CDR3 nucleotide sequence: TGTGCCAGCTCACCACCAGACAGCCTTGGTAGGAATCAGCCCCAGCATTTT.

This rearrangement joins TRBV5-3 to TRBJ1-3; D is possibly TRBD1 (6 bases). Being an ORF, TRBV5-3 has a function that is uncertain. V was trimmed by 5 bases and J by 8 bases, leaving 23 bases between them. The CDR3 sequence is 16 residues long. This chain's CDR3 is CARRTQGPRRDDTIYF. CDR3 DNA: TGTGCCAGAAGAACTCAGGGGCCCCGCCGAGATGACACCATATATTTT.

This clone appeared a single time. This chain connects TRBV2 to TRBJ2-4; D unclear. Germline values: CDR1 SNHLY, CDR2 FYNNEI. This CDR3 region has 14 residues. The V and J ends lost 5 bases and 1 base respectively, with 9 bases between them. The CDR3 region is CASSPIVAKNIQYF. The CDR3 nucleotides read TGTGCCAGCAGTCCTATTGTGGCCAAAAACATTCAGTACTTC.

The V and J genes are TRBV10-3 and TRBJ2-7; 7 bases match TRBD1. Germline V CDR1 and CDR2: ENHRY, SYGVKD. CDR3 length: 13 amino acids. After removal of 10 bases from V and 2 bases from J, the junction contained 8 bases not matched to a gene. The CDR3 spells CATTGVATYEQYF. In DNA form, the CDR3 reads TGTGCCACCACAGGGGTGGCTACCTACGAGCAGTACTTC.

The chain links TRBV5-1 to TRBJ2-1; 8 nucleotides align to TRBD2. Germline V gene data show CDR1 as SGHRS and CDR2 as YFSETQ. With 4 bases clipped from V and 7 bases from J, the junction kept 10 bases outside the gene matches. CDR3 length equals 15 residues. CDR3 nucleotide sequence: TGCGCCAGCAGCCCAGGACTAGCCGCAAGGAATGAGCAGTTCTTC. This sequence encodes CASSPGLAARNEQFF.

The CDR3 loop reads CASSYGGTYGYTF. The CDR3, as DNA: TGTGCCAGCAGTTATGGGGGGACCTATGGCTACACCTTC. The genes are TRBV6-2 or TRBV6-3 and TRBJ1-2; tentatively, D is TRBD1 (5 bases). CDR1 MNHEY and CDR2 SVGEGT come from the germline V gene. Trimming shortened V by 3 bases and J by 4 bases, and 9 bases separated the two germline ends. The CDR3 is 13 amino acids.

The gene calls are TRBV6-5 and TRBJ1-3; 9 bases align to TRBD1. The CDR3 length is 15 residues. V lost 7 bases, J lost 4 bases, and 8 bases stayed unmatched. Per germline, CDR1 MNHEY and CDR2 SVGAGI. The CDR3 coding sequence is TGTGCCAGCAAGTCGGGACAGGGTACGGGAAACACCATATATTTT. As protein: CASKSGQGTGNTIYF.

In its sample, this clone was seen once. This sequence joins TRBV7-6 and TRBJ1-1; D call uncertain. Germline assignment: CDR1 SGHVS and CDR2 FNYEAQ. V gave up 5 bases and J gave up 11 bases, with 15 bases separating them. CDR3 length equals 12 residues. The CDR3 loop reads CASSKTGFEAFF. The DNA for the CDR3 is TGTGCCAGCAGCAAGACGGGGTTTGAGGCTTTCTTT. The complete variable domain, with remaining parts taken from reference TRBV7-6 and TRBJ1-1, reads GAGVSQSPRYKVTKRGQDVALRCDPISGHVSLYWYRQALGQGPEFLTYFNYEAQQDKSGLPNDRFSAERPEGSISTLTIQRTEQRDSAMYRCASSKTGFEAFFGQGTRLTVV.

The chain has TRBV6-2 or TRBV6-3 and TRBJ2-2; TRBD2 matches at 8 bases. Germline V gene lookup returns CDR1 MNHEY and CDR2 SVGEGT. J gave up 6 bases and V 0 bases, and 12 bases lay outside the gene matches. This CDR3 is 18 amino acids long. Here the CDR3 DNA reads TGTGCCAGCAGTTACTCCGCAATCCCCGGACTAGCCCCCGGGGAGCTGTTTTTT. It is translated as CASSYSAIPGLAPGELFF.

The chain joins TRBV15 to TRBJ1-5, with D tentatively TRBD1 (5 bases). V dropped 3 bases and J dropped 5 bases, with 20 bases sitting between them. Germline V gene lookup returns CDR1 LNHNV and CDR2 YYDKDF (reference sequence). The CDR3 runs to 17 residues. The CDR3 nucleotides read TGTGCCACCAGCAGCCCTAATAGGGGTTGGAAGGATCAGCCCCAGCATTTT. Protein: CATSSPNRGWKDQPQHF.

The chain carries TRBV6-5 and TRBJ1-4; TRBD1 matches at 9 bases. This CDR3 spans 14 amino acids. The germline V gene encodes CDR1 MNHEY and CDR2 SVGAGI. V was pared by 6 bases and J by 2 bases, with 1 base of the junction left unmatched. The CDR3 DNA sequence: TGTGCCAGCAGAGACAGGGGGACTAATGAAAAACTGTTTTTT. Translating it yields CASRDRGTNEKLFF.

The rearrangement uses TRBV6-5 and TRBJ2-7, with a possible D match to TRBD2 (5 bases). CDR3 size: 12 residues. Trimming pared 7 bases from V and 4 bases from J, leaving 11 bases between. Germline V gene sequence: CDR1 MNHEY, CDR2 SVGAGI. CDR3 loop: CASISGGYEQYF. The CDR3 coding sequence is TGTGCCAGCATCTCCGGCGGGTACGAGCAGTACTTC.

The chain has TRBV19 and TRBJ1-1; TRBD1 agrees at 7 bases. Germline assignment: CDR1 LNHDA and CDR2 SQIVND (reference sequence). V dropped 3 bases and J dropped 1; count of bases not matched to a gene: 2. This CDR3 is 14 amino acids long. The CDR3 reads CASSIGTANTEAFF. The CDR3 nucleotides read TGTGCCAGTAGTATCGGGACAGCGAACACTGAAGCTTTCTTT.

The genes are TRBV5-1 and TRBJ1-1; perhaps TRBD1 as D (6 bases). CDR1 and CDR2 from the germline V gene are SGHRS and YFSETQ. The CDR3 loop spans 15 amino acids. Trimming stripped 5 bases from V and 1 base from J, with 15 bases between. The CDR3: CASRPTTGQNTEAFF. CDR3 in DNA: TGCGCCAGCAGACCGACCACAGGGCAGAACACTGAAGCTTTCTTT.

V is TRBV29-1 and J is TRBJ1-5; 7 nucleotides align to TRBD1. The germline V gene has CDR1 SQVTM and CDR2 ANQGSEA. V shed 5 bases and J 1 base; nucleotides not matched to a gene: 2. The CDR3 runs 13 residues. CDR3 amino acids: CSVQGQSNQPQHF. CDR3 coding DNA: TGCAGCGTTCAGGGACAGAGCAATCAGCCCCAGCATTTT. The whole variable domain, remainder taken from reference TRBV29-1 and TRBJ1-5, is SAVISQKPSRDICQRGTSLTIQCQVDSQVTMMFWYRQQPGQSLTLIATANQGSEATYESGFVIDKFPISRPNLTFSTLTVSNMSPEDSSIYLCSVQGQSNQPQHFGDGTRLSIL.

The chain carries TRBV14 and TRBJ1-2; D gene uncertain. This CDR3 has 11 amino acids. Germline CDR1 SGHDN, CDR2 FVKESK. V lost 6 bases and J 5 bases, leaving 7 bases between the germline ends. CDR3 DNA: TGTGCCAGCAGTCCAGGTTATGGCTACACCTTC. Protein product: CASSPGYGYTF.

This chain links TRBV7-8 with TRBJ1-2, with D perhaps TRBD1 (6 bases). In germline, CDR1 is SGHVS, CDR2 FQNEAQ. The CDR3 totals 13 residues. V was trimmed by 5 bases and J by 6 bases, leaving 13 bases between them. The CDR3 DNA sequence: TGTGCCAGCAGCCCGCCAGGACAGCATGGCTACACCTTC. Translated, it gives CASSPPGQHGYTF.

The chain's CDR3 is CASSRTGPYEQYF. The CDR3 nucleotides are TGTGCCAGCTCTCGGACAGGACCCTACGAGCAGTACTTC. The chain combines TRBV18 with TRBJ2-7; 7 bases line up with TRBD1. The CDR3 loop spans 13 amino acids. Germline loops: CDR1 KGHSH, CDR2 LQKENI. V shed 6 bases, J shed 2 bases, and the junction held 4 bases outside the gene matches.

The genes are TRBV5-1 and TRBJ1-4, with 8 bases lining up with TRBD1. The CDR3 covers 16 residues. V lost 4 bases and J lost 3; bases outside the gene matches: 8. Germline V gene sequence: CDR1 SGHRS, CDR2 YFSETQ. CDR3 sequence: CASSRGQGGANEKLFF. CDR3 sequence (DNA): TGCGCCAGCAGCCGAGGACAGGGAGGGGCTAATGAAAAACTGTTTTTT. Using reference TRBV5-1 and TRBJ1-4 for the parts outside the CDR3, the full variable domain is KAGVTQTPRYLIKTRGQQVTLSCSPISGHRSVSWYQQTPGQGLQFLFEYFSETQRNKGNFPGRFSGRQFSNSRSEMNVSTLELGDSALYLCASSRGQGGANEKLFFGSGTQLSVL.

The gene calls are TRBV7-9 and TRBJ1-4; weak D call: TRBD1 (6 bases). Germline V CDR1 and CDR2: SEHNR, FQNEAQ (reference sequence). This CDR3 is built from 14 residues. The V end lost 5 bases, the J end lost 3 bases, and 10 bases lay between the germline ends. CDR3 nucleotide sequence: TGTGCCAGCAGCCCAGAGGGGGCTAATGAAAAACTGTTTTTT. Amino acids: CASSPEGANEKLFF.

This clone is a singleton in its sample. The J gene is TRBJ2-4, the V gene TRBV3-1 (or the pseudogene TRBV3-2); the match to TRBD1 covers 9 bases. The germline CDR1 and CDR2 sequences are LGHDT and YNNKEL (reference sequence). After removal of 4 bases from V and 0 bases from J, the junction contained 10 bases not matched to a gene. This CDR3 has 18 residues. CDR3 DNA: TGTGCCAGCAGCCTCCGTGACAGGGGGGCTGGAGCCAAAAACATTCAGTACTTC. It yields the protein CASSLRDRGAGAKNIQYF.

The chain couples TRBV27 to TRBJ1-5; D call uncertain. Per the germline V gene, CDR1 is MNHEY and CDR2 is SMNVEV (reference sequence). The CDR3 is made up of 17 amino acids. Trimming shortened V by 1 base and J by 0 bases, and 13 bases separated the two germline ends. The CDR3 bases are TGTGCCAGCAGTTTATATCCCCCCCGGGATAGCAATCAGCCCCAGCATTTT. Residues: CASSLYPPRDSNQPQHF.

The CDR3 DNA follows: TGTGCCAGCAGTTACAGGACAGGAGACTATGGCTACACCTTC. This translates into CASSYRTGDYGYTF. The chain carries TRBV28 and TRBJ1-2; 7 bases line up with TRBD1. The CDR3 runs 14 residues. The germline V gene encodes CDR1 MDHEN and CDR2 SYDVKM. J lost 3 bases, V lost 4 bases, and 5 bases had no gene match.

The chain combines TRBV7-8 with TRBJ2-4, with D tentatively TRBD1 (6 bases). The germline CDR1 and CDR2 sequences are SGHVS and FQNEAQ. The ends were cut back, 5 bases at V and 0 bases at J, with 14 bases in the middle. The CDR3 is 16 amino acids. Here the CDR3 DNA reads TGTGCCAGCAGCACGGGGCAGGGGCTAGCCAAAAACATTCAGTACTTC. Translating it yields CASSTGQGLAKNIQYF.